What follows describes a single TCR beta chain. The source of the sample is a study of blood T cell repertoires in COVID-19. Study context: Spain, Italy and the United States supplied samples that represented acute and convalescent COVID-19. Sample material is recorded as cDNA or gDNA derived from T cells, B-cell-depleted T cells, or PBMCs.

Participants came from around 25 US areas, aged about 18 to 95 years. Authors' analysis steps: Counts of nucleated cells, estimated from reference gene primer amplification, were obtained. Sequenced by immunoSEQ multiplex PCR; TCRdb stores in-frame clones only, minus some. The D gene and trimming were derived from the DNA, and the V and J assignments and clone size from that table. This sample carries approximately 220,000 clones, around 85% of them seen once, and the ten largest clones take 18%. V was cut by 4 bases and J by 4 bases, with 14 bases left in between. Germline V gene sequence: CDR1 MGHRA, CDR2 YSYEKL. The CDR3 extends over 15 amino acids.

The chain has TRBV4-1 and TRBJ2-1, with no clear D. This TCR was recovered from a man aged 35 to 55 who had recovered from COVID-19. The sample was PBMCs or T cells enriched from blood (not recorded which). CDR3 in DNA: TGCGCCAGCAGCCCCATATCCACAGAATACAATGAGCAGTTCTTC. Protein: CASSPISTEYNEQFF.